This is a list of T cell receptor beta chains from one sample in a study of cytomegalovirus exposure and HLA in healthy donors. TCRdb's copy holds only in-frame clones and misses some; the assay was immunoSEQ multiplex PCR. The sample has approximately 260,000 clones, around 90% seen once. Sequenced sample: PBMCs. These receptors were obtained from a girl aged 2-15 years in good health and CMV-seronegative. Each CDR3 is given with its conserved first and last residue. The D gene is left open where the match is weak. Size is omitted from some rows. Given values are once, few, many or a class for expanded clones.

CDR3 protein	CDR3 DNA	D gene	V gene	clone size	J gene
CASSPRTSTSRDRGETQYF	TGTGCCAGCTCACCACGCACCTCAACATCCCGGGACAGGGGAGAGACCCAGTACTTC	TRBD1	TRBV18	once	TRBJ2-5
CASSSTYEQYF	TGTGCCAGCAGCTCTACCTACGAGCAGTACTTC	-	TRBV7-9	-	TRBJ2-7
CSVGHRVGAKNIQYF	TGCAGCGTTGGACACAGGGTCGGGGCCAAAAACATTCAGTACTTC	-	TRBV29-1	-	TRBJ2-4
CASSSQPLHF	TGTGCCAGCAGCTCACAGCCCCTCCACTTT	-	TRBV7-9	-	TRBJ1-6
CASSGQGVSNEQFF	TGTGCCAGCAGTGGACAGGGGGTAAGCAATGAGCAGTTCTTC	TRBD1	TRBV28	-	TRBJ2-1
CASTGRAPGQGNTEAFF	TGTGCCAGCACTGGGAGGGCGCCTGGACAGGGGAACACTGAAGCTTTCTTT	TRBD1	TRBV14	-	TRBJ1-1
CASRSTYLRTGDSPLHF	TGTGCCAGCCGGTCAACATATCTTCGGACAGGGGACTCACCCCTCCACTTT	TRBD1	TRBV28	-	TRBJ1-6
CASSAGSSSYEQYF	TGCGCCAGCAGCGCGGGGTCTAGCTCCTACGAGCAGTACTTC	-	TRBV10-2	-	TRBJ2-7
CASTLPRGPGPIEQFF	TGTGCCAGCACCTTACCCAGGGGGCCTGGGCCAATAGAGCAGTTCTTC	TRBD1	TRBV7-9	-	TRBJ2-1
CASSDGTSGIYEQYF	TGTGCCAGCAGCGATGGGACTAGCGGGATATACGAGCAGTACTTC	TRBD2	TRBV5-4	-	TRBJ2-7
CASSLLAGANTYEQYF	TGTGCCAGCAGTTTATTAGCGGGGGCTAACACTTACGAGCAGTACTTC	TRBD2	TRBV27	-	TRBJ2-7
CASSPGSYNEQFF	TGTGCCAGCAGCCCCGGCTCCTACAATGAGCAGTTCTTC	-	TRBV7-2	-	TRBJ2-1
CASSPLSGRDQETQYF	TGTGCCAGCAGCCCGTTAAGCGGGCGGGATCAAGAGACCCAGTACTTC	-	TRBV11-2	-	TRBJ2-5
CASFQGQGSNQPQHF	TGTGCCAGCTTCCAGGGACAGGGAAGCAATCAGCCCCAGCATTTT	TRBD1	TRBV6-5	-	TRBJ1-5
CASSDTASGRACSYEQYF	TGTGCCAGCAGTGACACGGCTAGCGGGAGAGCGTGCTCCTACGAGCAGTACTTC	TRBD2	TRBV6-4	-	TRBJ2-7
CASWGQGSSYNEQFF	TGTGCCAGCTGGGGACAAGGGTCCTCCTACAATGAGCAGTTCTTC	-	TRBV28	-	TRBJ2-1
CASSVGLTNEKLFF	TGTGCCAGCAGCGTAGGGCTTACTAATGAAAAACTGTTTTTT	-	TRBV9	-	TRBJ1-4
CAWGQTNYGYTF	TGTGCCTGGGGACAGACTAACTATGGCTACACCTTC	-	TRBV30	-	TRBJ1-2
CSSSKGQANTEAFF	TGCAGCTCTTCCAAGGGACAGGCGAACACTGAAGCTTTCTTT	TRBD1	TRBV29-1	-	TRBJ1-1
CASSLRTEAFF	TGTGCCAGCAGCTTGCGGACTGAAGCTTTCTTT	-	TRBV5-5	-	TRBJ1-1
CASMAGTANSPLHF	TGTGCCAGTATGGCCGGGACAGCTAATTCACCCCTCCACTTT	TRBD1	TRBV19	-	TRBJ1-6
CASSPGQGASREQYF	TGTGCCAGCAGCCCCGGACAGGGAGCCTCTAGGGAGCAGTACTTC	TRBD1	TRBV7-9	-	TRBJ2-7
CASSLALAGAVDTQYF	TGCGCCAGCAGCTTGGCCTTAGCGGGAGCAGTAGATACGCAGTATTTT	TRBD2	TRBV5-1	-	TRBJ2-3
CSASEREKLFF	TGCAGTGCTAGTGAGCGTGAAAAACTGTTTTTT	-	TRBV20-1	-	TRBJ1-4
CASSYIGAGADTQYF	TGTGCCAGCAGTTATATAGGGGCCGGAGCAGATACGCAGTATTTT	-	TRBV6-5	-	TRBJ2-3
CASREGTLIYGYTF	TGTGCCAGCAGGGAAGGGACTCTAATCTATGGCTACACCTTC	-	TRBV2	once	TRBJ1-2
CATNPAGGLNEQFF	TGCGCCACCAACCCAGCGGGGGGGCTCAATGAGCAGTTCTTC	TRBD2	TRBV5-1	-	TRBJ2-1
CASSLAAGTSGGAPDTQYF	TGTGCCAGCAGCTTAGCGGCGGGGACTAGCGGGGGGGCCCCAGATACGCAGTATTTT	TRBD2	TRBV7-2	-	TRBJ2-3
CASRRTENQPQHF	TGTGCCAGCAGACGGACAGAGAATCAGCCCCAGCATTTT	-	TRBV6-6	-	TRBJ1-5
CASSLSRQPQHF	TGTGCCAGCAGTTTAAGTAGACAGCCCCAGCATTTT	-	TRBV28	-	TRBJ1-5
CASSEYIQTSTDTQYF	TGTGCCAGCAGTGAATATATCCAGACTAGCACAGATACGCAGTATTTT	-	TRBV25-1	-	TRBJ2-3
CASSVSGFQGGELFF	TGTGCCAGCAGCGTAAGCGGATTCCAGGGGGGGGAGCTGTTTTTT	-	TRBV9	-	TRBJ2-2
CASSAGGLTGELFF	TGTGCCAGTAGTGCCGGGGGGCTCACCGGGGAGCTGTTTTTT	-	TRBV19	-	TRBJ2-2
CASSQDRGSSGNTIYF	TGTGCCAGCAGCCAAGACAGGGGTAGCTCTGGAAACACCATATATTTT	-	TRBV4-2	-	TRBJ1-3
CASSPSRAGAGNTIYF	TGTGCCAGCAGCCCGTCGAGGGCAGGGGCTGGAAACACCATATATTTT	-	TRBV5-4	-	TRBJ1-3
CASSYRTAMGEQYF	TGTGCCAGCAGCTACCGGACAGCCATGGGGGAGCAGTACTTC	-	TRBV13	-	TRBJ2-7
CASSRGGWEQYF	TGCGCCAGCAGTCGTGGGGGCTGGGAGCAGTACTTC	-	TRBV5-1	-	TRBJ2-7
CASSPRRLAGDEQYF	TGTGCCAGCAGCCCCAGACGACTAGCGGGGGATGAGCAGTACTTC	TRBD2	TRBV7-6	-	TRBJ2-7
CASRPRDYHNEQFF	TGTGCCAGCAGGCCCCGGGACTACCACAATGAGCAGTTCTTC	TRBD2	TRBV6-1	-	TRBJ2-1
CASSPDLDTQYF	TGTGCCAGCAGCCCTGACTTAGATACGCAGTATTTT	-	TRBV5-6	-	TRBJ2-3
CASSAPQGPQTEAFF	TGTGCCAGCAGCGCCCCACAGGGACCCCAAACTGAAGCTTTCTTT	-	TRBV7-9	-	TRBJ1-1
CASIRGGNYGYTF	TGTGCCAGCATCCGCGGTGGGAACTATGGCTACACCTTC	-	TRBV6-6	-	TRBJ1-2
CAIRTGEATEAFF	TGTGCCATCAGAACAGGGGAGGCCACTGAAGCTTTCTTT	TRBD1	TRBV10-3	-	TRBJ1-1
CASSFGTGGYTF	TGTGCCAGCAGCTTTGGGACAGGAGGCTACACCTTC	TRBD1	TRBV7-8	-	TRBJ1-2
CASSVLLAGLNGYTF	TGTGCCAGCAGTGTACTTTTGGCAGGGCTCAATGGCTACACCTTC	-	TRBV6-6	once	TRBJ1-2
CASSERATGIGYGYTF	TGCGCCAGCAGTGAGAGGGCCACAGGGATCGGTTATGGCTACACCTTC	-	TRBV10-1	-	TRBJ1-2
CAWSVLGGRETQYF	TGTGCCTGGAGTGTACTCGGGGGGAGAGAGACCCAGTACTTC	TRBD2	TRBV30	-	TRBJ2-5
CASRNRFSGNTIYF	TGTGCCAGCAGGAACAGATTCTCTGGAAACACCATATATTTT	-	TRBV6-5	once	TRBJ1-3
CASSLLEETQYF	TGTGCCAGCTCACTACTGGAAGAGACCCAGTACTTC	-	TRBV18	-	TRBJ2-5
CASSYSVGQGQEKLFF	TGTGCCAGCAGTTACTCGGTGGGACAGGGGCAGGAAAAACTGTTTTTT	TRBD1	TRBV6-5	-	TRBJ1-4
CASSPSGQIYEQYF	TGTGCCAGCAGTCCCTCCGGACAGATCTACGAGCAGTACTTC	-	TRBV27	-	TRBJ2-7
CASSPQGQAYNEQFF	TGTGCCAGCAGTCCCCAGGGACAGGCCTACAATGAGCAGTTCTTC	TRBD1	TRBV28	-	TRBJ2-1
CASSPSGNYNEQFF	TGTGCCAGCAGCCCCTCGGGGAATTACAATGAGCAGTTCTTC	-	TRBV5-4	-	TRBJ2-1
CASSDDRVGGYTF	TGTGCCAGCAGCGATGACAGGGTGGGTGGCTACACCTTC	TRBD1	TRBV7-9	-	TRBJ1-2
CASSPYRGLGGNQPQHF	TGTGCCAGCAGTCCATACAGGGGGCTGGGGGGCAATCAGCCCCAGCATTTT	TRBD1	TRBV28	-	TRBJ1-5
CASSLGSSGGVEETQYF	TGCGCCAGCAGCTTGGGGTCTAGCGGGGGGGTTGAAGAGACCCAGTACTTC	TRBD2	TRBV5-1	-	TRBJ2-5
CASSQAASGNTDTQYF	TGCGCCAGCAGCCAAGCGGCTAGCGGAAACACAGATACGCAGTATTTT	TRBD2	TRBV4-1	-	TRBJ2-3
CAILGQGSHEQFF	TGTGCCATTCTGGGACAGGGGTCCCATGAGCAGTTCTTC	TRBD1	TRBV28	-	TRBJ2-1
CASSTTSWAGYYEQYF	TGCGCCAGCAGCACCACCTCCTGGGCAGGGTACTACGAGCAGTACTTC	-	TRBV5-1	-	TRBJ2-7